This T cell receptor (beta chain) was captured in a study of blood T cell repertoires in COVID-19. Study in general: T cells, B-cell-depleted T cells, or PBMCs supplied cDNA or gDNA.

The data were produced by immunoSEQ multiplex PCR, yet TCRdb's version contains in-frame clones alone and is incomplete. The sample lists around 42,000 clones, 80% to 90% occurring once. The length of the CDR3 is 17 residues. The germline gives CDR1 SGHTA, CDR2 FQGNSA. Losses at the gene ends were 5 bases for V and 2 bases for J; bases not matched to a gene: 7. The chain is built from TRBV7-2 and TRBJ2-6; 9 bases line up with TRBD1. The origin of this receptor is a young man with active or convalescent COVID-19. The sequenced sample consisted of peripheral blood. DNA for the CDR3: TGTGCCAGCAGCCCCCCCCGGACAGGGGCTGGGGCCAACGTCCTGACTTTC. Its translation: CASSPPRTGAGANVLTF.